A selection of T cell receptor beta chains follows, all from one sample in a study of blood T cell repertoires in COVID-19. The assay was immunoSEQ multiplex PCR, and TCRdb's table has in-frame clones only and misses some. There are over 40,000 clones in the sample; around four fifths occur only once, and more than 13% lies in the top ten. Specimen: peripheral blood. These receptors came from a human donor in a cohort sampled during active COVID-19. Both conserved end residues are part of each CDR3.

v_call cdr3_aa
TRBV6-5 CASRILADEQETQYF
TRBV20-1 CSARTGTRGFF
TRBV7-2 CASSRDSGLNNEKLFF
TRBV6-4 CASSAGTGYDEQFF
TRBV5-6 CASSFKQAGEKLFF
TRBV7-2 CASSGGSGGNQPQHF
TRBV24-1 CATAEAGGSYNEQFF
TRBV10-2 CASSAPGLAGRVQYF
TRBV4-3 CASSQDHASGGENEQFF
TRBV7-2 CASSLGARGYNEQFF
TRBV28 CASSNYRVPEAFF
TRBV5-4 CASSKTGGNEQFF
TRBV6-2/TRBV6-3 CASSFFRGSPAETQYF
TRBV27 CATEGPGYEQYF
TRBV6-1 CASSEVVGASEKLFF
TRBV15 CATSRAGTSYEQYF
TRBV7-2 CASSLAGGGSIETQYF
TRBV28 CASSSATGLNQPQHF
TRBV4-1 CASSLSGRGNEKLFF
TRBV30 CAWSVRGVSGNTIYF
TRBV20-1 CSARRSGEQFF
TRBV2 CASSPPRVEQYF
TRBV6-5 CASRMAGGGETQYF
TRBV9 CASSVWGESTDTQYF
TRBV2 CASSGTGDEQYF
TRBV10-2 CASSGQGAGEQYF
TRBV6-2/TRBV6-3 CASSNPGTGARKLFF
TRBV11-2 CASSQQGSSYEQYF
TRBV7-9 CASTSGLAGGTGELFF
TRBV9 CASSPLQTDTQYF
TRBV7-2 CASSPRLAALTGELFF
TRBV5-5 CASSFTDYEQYF
TRBV12-5 CASGLGSGELFF
TRBV5-1 CASSLARGPLAHEQYF
TRBV6-4 CPSTGEQYF
TRBV5-1 CASSRLGQVPKF
TRBV23-1 CASSQSGRENPQETQYF
TRBV9 CASSVGQGPYNEQFF
TRBV28 CASSKWGRLSDYTF
TRBV6-2/TRBV6-3 CASSYGGGGTDTQYF
TRBV5-6 CASSRTPSGNTIYF
TRBV19 CASSARTDQPQHF
TRBV28 CASSLAGVPDTQYF